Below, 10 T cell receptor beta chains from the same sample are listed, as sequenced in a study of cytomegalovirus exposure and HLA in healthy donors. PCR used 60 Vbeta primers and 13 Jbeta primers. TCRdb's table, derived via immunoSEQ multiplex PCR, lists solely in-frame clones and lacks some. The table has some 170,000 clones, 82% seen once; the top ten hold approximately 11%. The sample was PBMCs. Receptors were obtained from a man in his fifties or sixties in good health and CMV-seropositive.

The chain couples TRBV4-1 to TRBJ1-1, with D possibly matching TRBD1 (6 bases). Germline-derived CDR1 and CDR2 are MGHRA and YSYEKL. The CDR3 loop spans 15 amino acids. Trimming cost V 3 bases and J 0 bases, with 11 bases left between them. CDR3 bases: TGCGCCAGCAGCCAGCCAGGGGATCTGAACACTGAAGCTTTCTTT. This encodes CASSQPGDLNTEAFF.

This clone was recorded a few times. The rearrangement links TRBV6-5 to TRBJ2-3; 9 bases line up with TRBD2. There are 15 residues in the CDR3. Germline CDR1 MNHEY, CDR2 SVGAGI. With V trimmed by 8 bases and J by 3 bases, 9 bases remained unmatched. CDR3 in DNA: TGTGCCAGCGAAAGCTCAGCGGGGGGAACAGATACGCAGTATTTT. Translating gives CASESSAGGTDTQYF.

The DNA of the CDR3 is TGTGCCAGCAGCATTAGCGGGGGGGCCGCGGGGGGCAATGAGCAGTTCTTC. Translated: CASSISGGAAGGNEQFF. The genes are TRBV7-2 and TRBJ2-1; 11 bases are a match to TRBD2. The CDR3 extends over 17 amino acids. Per the germline V gene, CDR1 is SGHTA and CDR2 is FQGNSA. The J segment lost 6 bases and the V segment lost 5 bases, leaving 12 bases of the junction unmatched.

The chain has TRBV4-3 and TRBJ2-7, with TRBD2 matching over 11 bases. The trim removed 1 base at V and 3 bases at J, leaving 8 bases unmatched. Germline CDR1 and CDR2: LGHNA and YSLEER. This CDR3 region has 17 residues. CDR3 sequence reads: CASSQGGELAGDYEQYF. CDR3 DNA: TGCGCCAGCAGCCAAGGGGGAGAACTAGCGGGAGACTACGAGCAGTACTTC.

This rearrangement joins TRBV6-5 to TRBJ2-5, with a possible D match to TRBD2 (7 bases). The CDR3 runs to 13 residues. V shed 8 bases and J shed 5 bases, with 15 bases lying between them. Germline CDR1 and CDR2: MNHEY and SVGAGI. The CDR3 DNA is TGTGCCAGCGGGGGGGCCAATCGGGAGACCCAGTACTTC. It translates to CASGGANRETQYF.

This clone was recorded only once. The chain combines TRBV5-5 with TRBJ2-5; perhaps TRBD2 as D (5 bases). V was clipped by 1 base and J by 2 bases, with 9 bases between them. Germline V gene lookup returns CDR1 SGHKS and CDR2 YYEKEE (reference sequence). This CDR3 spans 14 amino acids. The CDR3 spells CASSLSQRQETQYF. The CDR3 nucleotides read TGTGCCAGCAGCTTGAGCCAGCGGCAAGAGACCCAGTACTTC.

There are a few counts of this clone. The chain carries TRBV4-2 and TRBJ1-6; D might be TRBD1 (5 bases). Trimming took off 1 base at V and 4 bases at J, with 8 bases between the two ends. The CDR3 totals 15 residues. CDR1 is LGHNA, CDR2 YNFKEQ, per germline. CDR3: CASSQGPGYNSPLHF. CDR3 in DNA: TGTGCCAGCAGCCAAGGGCCAGGGTATAATTCACCCCTCCACTTT.

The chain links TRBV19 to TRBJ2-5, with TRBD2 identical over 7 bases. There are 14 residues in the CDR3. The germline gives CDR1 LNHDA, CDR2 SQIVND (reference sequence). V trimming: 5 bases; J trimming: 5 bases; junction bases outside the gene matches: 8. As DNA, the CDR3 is TGTGCCAGTAGTCCTTGGGCGGGGGAGGAGACCCAGTACTTC. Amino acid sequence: CASSPWAGEETQYF.

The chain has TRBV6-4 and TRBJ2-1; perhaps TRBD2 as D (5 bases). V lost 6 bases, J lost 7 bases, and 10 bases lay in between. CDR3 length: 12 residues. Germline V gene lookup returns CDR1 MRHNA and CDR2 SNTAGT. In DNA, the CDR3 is TGTGCCAGCAGCCCGAGCGGAAATGAGCAGTTCTTC. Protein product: CASSPSGNEQFF.

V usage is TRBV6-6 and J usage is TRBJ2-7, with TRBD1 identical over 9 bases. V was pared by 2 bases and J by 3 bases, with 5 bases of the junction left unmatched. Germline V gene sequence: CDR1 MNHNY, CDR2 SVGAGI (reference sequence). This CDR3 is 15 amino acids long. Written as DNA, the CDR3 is TGTGCCAGCAGTTACCTAGGACAGGGGATCTACGAGCAGTACTTC. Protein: CASSYLGQGIYEQYF.